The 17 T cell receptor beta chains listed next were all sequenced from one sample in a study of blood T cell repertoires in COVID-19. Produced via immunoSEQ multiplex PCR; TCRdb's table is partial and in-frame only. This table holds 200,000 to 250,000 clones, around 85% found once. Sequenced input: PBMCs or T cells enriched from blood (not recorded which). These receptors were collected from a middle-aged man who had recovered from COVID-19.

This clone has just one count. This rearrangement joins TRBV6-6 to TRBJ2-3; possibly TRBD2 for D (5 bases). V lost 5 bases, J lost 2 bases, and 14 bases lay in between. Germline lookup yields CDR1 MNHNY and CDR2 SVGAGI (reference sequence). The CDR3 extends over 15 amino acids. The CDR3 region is CASSHKGGFTDTQYF. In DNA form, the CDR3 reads TGTGCCAGCAGTCACAAAGGAGGCTTCACAGATACGCAGTATTTT.

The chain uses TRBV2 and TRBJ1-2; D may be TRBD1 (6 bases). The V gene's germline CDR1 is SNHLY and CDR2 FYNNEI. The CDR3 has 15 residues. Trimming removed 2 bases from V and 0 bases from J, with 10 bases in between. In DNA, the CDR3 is TGTGCCAGCAGTGAACTAACAGGGACTAACTATGGCTACACCTTC. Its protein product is CASSELTGTNYGYTF.

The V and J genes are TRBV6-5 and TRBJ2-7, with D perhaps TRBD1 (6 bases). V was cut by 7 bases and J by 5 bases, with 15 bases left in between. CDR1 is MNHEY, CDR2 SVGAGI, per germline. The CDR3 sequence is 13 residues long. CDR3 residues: CASTDGQLNEQYF. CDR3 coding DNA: TGTGCCAGCACAGATGGACAGTTGAACGAGCAGTACTTC.

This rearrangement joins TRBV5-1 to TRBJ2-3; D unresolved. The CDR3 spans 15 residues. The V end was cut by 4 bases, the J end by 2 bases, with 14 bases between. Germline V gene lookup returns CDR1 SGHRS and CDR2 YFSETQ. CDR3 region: CASSTGGRATDTQYF. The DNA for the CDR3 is TGCGCCAGCAGCACTGGCGGCCGAGCCACAGATACGCAGTATTTT.

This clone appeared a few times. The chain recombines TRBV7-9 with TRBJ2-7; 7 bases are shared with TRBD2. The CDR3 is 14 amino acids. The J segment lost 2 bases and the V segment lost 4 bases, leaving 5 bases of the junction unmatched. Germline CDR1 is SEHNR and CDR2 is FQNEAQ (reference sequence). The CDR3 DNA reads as TGTGCCAGCAGCTCCTTTGGGAGGGCCTACGAGCAGTACTTC. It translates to CASSSFGRAYEQYF.

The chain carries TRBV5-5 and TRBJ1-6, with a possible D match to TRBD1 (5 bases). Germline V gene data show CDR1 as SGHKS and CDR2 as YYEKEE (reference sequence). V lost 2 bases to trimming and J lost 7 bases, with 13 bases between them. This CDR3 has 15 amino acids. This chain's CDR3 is CASSFGQGSNSPLHF. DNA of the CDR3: TGTGCCAGCAGCTTTGGGCAGGGCAGCAATTCACCCCTCCACTTT.

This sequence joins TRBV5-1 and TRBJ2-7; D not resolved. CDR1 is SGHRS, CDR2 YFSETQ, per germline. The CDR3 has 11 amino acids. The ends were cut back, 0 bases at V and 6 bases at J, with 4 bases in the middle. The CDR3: CASSLGREQYF. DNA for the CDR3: TGCGCCAGCAGCTTGGGTCGCGAGCAGTACTTC.

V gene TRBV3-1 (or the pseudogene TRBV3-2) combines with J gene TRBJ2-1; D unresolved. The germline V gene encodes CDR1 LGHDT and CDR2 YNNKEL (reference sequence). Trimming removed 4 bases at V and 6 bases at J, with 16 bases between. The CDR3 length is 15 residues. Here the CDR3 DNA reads TGTGCCAGCAGCCCCTCGGAGCGAATCGGCAATGAGCAGTTCTTC. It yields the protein CASSPSERIGNEQFF.

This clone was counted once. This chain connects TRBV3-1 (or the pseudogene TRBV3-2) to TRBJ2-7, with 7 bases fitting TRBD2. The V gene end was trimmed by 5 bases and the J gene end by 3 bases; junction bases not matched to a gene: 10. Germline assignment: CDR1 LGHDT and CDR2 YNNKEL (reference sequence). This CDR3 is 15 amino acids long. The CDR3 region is CASSGGGRPLYEQYF. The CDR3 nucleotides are TGTGCCAGCAGCGGGGGGGGTCGGCCCCTCTACGAGCAGTACTTC.

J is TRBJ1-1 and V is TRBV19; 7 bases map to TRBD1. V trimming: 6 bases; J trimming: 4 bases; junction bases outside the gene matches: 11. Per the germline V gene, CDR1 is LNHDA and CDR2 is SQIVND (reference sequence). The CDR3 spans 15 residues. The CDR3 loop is CASRTWDSGGTEAFF. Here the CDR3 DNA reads TGTGCCAGTAGAACCTGGGACAGTGGGGGCACTGAAGCTTTCTTT.

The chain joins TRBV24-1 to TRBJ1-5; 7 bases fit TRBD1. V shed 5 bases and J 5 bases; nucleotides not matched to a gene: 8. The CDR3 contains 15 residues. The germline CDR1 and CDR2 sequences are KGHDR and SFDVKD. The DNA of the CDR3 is TGTGCCACCAGTGCCACAACAGGGGTGGATCAGCCCCAGCATTTT. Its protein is CATSATTGVDQPQHF.

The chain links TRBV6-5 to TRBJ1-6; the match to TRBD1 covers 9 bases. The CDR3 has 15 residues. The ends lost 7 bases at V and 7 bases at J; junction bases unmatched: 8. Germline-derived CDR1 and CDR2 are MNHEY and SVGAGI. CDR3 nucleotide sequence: TGTGCCAGCACCCAGAGGGACAGGGAAAATTCACCCCTCCACTTT. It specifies CASTQRDRENSPLHF.

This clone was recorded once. The CDR3 spells CASSLGRRAQYF. In DNA, the CDR3 is TGTGCCAGCAGTCTGGGTCGCCGGGCGCAGTATTTT. The chain uses TRBV12-3 or TRBV12-4 and TRBJ2-3, with D unclear. The CDR3 consists of 12 residues. Trimming took off 5 bases at V and 10 bases at J, with 13 bases between the two ends.

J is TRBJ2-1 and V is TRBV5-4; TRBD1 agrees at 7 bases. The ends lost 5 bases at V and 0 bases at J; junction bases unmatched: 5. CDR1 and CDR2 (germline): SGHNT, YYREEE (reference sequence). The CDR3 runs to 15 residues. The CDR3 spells CASSPDRSSYNEQFF. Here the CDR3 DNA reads TGTGCCAGCAGTCCGGACAGGAGCTCCTACAATGAGCAGTTCTTC.

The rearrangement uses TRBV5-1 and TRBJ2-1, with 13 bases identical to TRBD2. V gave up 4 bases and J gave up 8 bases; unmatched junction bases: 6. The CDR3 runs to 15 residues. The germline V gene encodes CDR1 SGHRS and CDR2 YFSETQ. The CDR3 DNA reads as TGCGCCAGCAGCCCTAGGACTAGCGGGAGCGATGAGCAGTTCTTC. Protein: CASSPRTSGSDEQFF.

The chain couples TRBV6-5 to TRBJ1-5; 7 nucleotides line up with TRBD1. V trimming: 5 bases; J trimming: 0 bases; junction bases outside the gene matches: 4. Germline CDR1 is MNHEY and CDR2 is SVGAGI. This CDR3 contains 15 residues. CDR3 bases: TGTGCCAGCAGTCGGGACAGCTATAGCAATCAGCCCCAGCATTTT. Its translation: CASSRDSYSNQPQHF.

CDR3: CASSARTSGRGADTQYF. CDR3 bases: TGTGCCAGCAGTGCTAGGACTAGCGGGAGGGGCGCAGATACGCAGTATTTT. The chain couples TRBV2 to TRBJ2-3; TRBD2 agrees at 15 bases. The CDR3 contains 17 residues. Germline V gene data show CDR1 as SNHLY and CDR2 as FYNNEI. V dropped 4 bases and J dropped 4; count of bases not matched to a gene: 6.